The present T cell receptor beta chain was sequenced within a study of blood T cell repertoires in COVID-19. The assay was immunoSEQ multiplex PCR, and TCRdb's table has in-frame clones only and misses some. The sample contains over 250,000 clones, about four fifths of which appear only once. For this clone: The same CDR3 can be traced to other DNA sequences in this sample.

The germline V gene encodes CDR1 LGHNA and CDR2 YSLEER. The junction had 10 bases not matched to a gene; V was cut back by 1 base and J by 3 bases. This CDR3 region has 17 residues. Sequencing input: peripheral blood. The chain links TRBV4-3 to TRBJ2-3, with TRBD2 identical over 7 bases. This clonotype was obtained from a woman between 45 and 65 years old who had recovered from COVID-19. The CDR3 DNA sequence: TGCGCCAGCAGCCAAGCCGAATGGGAGGGCCGTACAGATACGCAGTATTTT. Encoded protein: CASSQAEWEGRTDTQYF.